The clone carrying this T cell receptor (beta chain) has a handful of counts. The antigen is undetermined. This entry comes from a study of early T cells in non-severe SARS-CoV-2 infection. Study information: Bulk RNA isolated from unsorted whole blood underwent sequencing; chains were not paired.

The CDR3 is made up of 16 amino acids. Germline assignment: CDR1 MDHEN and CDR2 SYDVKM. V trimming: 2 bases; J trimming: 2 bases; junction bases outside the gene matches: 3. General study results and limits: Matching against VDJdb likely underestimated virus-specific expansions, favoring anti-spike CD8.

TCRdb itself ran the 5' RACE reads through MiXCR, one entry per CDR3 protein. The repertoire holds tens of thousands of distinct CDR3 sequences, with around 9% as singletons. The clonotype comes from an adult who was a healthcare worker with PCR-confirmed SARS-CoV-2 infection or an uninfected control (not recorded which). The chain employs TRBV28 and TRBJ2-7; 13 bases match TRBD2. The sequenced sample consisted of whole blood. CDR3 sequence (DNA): TGTGCCAGCAGTTTAGCAGGGACTAGCGGGACCTACGAGCAGTACTTC. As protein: CASSLAGTSGTYEQYF.